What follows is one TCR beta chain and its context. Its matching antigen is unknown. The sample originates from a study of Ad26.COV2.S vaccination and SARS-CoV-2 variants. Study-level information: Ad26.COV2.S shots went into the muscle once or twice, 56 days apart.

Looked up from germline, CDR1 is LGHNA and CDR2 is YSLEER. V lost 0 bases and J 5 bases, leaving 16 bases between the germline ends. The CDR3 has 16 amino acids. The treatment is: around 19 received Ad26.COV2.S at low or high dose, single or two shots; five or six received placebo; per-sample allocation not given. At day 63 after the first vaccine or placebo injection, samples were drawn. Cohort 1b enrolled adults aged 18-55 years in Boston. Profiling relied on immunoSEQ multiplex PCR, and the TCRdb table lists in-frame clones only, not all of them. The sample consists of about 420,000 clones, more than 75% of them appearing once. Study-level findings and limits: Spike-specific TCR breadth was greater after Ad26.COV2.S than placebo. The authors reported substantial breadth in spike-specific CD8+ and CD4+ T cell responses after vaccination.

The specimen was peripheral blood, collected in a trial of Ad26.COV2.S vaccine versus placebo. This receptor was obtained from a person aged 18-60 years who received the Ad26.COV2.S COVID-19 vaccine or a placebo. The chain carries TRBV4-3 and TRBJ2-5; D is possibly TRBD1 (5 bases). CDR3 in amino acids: CASSQDGTASGETQYF. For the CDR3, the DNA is TGCGCCAGCAGCCAAGATGGAACAGCCTCAGGGGAGACCCAGTACTTC.